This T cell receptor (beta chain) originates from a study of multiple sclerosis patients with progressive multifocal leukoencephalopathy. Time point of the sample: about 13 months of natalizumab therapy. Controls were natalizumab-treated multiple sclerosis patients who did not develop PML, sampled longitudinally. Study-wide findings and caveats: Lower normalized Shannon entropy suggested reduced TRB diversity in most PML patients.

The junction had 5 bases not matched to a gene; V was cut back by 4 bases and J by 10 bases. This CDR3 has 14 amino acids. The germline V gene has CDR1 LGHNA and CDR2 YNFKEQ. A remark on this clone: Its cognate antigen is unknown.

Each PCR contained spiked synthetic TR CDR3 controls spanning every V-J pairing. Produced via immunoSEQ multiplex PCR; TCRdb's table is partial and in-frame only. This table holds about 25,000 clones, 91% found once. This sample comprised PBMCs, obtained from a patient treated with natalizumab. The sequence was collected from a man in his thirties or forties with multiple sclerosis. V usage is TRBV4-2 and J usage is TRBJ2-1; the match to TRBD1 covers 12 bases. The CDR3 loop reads CASSPGQGAEEQFF. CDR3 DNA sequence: TGTGCCAGCAGCCCGGGACAGGGGGCCGAAGAGCAGTTCTTC.